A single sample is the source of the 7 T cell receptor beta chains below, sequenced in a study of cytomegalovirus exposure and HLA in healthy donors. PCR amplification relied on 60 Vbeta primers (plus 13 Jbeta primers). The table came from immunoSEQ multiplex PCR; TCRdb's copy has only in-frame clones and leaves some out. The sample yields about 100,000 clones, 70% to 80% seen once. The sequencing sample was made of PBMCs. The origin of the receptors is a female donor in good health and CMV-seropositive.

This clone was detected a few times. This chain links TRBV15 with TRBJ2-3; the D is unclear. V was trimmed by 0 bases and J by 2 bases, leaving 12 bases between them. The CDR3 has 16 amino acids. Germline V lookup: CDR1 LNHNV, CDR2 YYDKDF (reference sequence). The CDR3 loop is CATSREAATATDTQYF. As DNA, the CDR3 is TGTGCCACCAGCAGAGAGGCGGCAACGGCCACAGATACGCAGTATTTT.

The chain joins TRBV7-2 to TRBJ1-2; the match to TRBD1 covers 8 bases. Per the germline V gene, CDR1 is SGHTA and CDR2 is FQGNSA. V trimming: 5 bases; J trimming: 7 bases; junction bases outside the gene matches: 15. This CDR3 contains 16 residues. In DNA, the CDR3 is TGTGCCAGCAGCGTGAGCCGTCCAGGGGGCAACGGTGGCTACACCTTC. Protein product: CASSVSRPGGNGGYTF.

CDR3 bases: TGCGCCAGCAGTCTGTTGGTGACTAGCGGGAGTGGGAATGAGCAGTTCTTC. This sequence encodes CASSLLVTSGSGNEQFF. This chain connects TRBV4-1 to TRBJ2-1; 12 positions match TRBD2. The V and J ends lost 6 bases and 7 bases, in that order; junction bases with no gene match: 13. Germline CDR1 MGHRA, CDR2 YSYEKL. This CDR3 comprises 17 residues.

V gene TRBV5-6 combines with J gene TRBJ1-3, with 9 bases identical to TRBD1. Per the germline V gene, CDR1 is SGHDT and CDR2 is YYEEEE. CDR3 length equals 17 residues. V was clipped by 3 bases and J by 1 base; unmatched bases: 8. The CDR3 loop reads CASSSGGQGISGNTIYF. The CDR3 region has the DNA TGTGCCAGCAGCTCCGGCGGACAGGGGATATCTGGAAACACCATATATTTT.

CDR3 loop: CASSQKQGNEQYF. The CDR3 DNA reads as TGCGCCAGCAGCCAAAAACAGGGTAACGAGCAGTACTTC. This sequence joins TRBV4-3 and TRBJ2-7; tentatively, D is TRBD1 (6 bases). The V gene lost 2 bases and the J gene lost 5 bases, with 10 bases spanning the gap. From germline, CDR1 is LGHNA and CDR2 YSLEER. This CDR3 is 13 amino acids long.

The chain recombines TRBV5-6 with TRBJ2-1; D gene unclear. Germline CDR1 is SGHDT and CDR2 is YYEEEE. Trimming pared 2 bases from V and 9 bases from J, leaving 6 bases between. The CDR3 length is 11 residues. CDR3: CASSFGVEQFF. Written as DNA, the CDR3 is TGTGCCAGCAGCTTCGGTGTTGAGCAGTTCTTC.

The DNA for the CDR3 is TGTGCCAGCAGCTTAGCAGGGGGCAGTAACTATGGCTACACCTTC. Translated: CASSLAGGSNYGYTF. The chain uses TRBV7-8 and TRBJ1-2; TRBD1 matches at 7 bases. Unmatched junction bases numbered 2, after V lost 0 bases and J lost 1 base. The CDR3 runs to 15 residues. Germline CDR1 reads SGHVS; CDR2 reads FQNEAQ.